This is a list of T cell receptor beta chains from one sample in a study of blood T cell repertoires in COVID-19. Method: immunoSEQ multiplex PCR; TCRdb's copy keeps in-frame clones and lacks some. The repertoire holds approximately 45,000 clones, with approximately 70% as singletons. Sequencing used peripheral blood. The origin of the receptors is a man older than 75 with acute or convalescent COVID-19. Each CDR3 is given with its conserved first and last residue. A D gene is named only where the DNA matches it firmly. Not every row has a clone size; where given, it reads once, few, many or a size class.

CASSVDRGAYEQYF	TGTGCCAGCAGCGTAGATCGGGGAGCCTACGAGCAGTACTTC	-	TRBJ2-7	-	TRBV9
CASSFGWTGGQETQYF	TGTGCCAGCAGTTTTGGGTGGACAGGGGGCCAAGAGACCCAGTACTTC	TRBD1	TRBJ2-5	-	TRBV28
CASSQGQGRHEQYF	TGTGCCAGCAGCCAAGGGCAGGGCAGGCACGAGCAGTACTTC	-	TRBJ2-7	-	TRBV3-1/TRBV3-2
CATSDRQGWETQYF	TGTGCCACCAGTGATCGACAGGGGTGGGAGACCCAGTACTTC	TRBD1	TRBJ2-5	-	TRBV24-1
CASSATGGITEAFF	TGTGCCAGCTCAGCGACAGGGGGCATCACTGAAGCTTTCTTT	TRBD1	TRBJ1-1	-	TRBV18
CASSLGASSTDTQYF	TGTGCCAGCAGCTTGGGGGCCTCTAGCACAGATACGCAGTATTTT	-	TRBJ2-3	-	TRBV5-4
CASSLGGSGEQYF	TGTGCCAGCAGTTTGGGCGGGAGTGGTGAGCAGTACTTC	TRBD2	TRBJ2-7	once	TRBV6-2/TRBV6-3
CASSFGGRGETQYF	TGTGCCAGCAGCTTCGGCGGGAGGGGAGAGACCCAGTACTTC	TRBD2	TRBJ2-5	-	TRBV7-3
CASSQVTGGGEQYF	TGTGCCAGCAGCCAAGTAACGGGAGGGGGGGAGCAGTACTTC	TRBD2	TRBJ2-7	-	TRBV3-1/TRBV3-2
CASTRTGGNYGYTF	TGTGCCAGTACTAGGACAGGGGGGAACTATGGCTACACCTTC	TRBD1	TRBJ1-2	-	TRBV19
CASSLRGRANEQYF	TGTGCCAGCAGTTTAAGAGGGAGGGCCAACGAGCAGTACTTC	TRBD2	TRBJ2-7	-	TRBV28
CASSSRGGGGEKLFF	TGCGCCAGCAGCTCCCGGGGCGGGGGAGGAGAAAAACTGTTTTTT	-	TRBJ1-4	-	TRBV5-1
CASSPRREKSSGANVLTF	TGTGCCAGCTCACCACGCAGGGAAAAAAGCTCTGGGGCCAACGTCCTGACTTTC	-	TRBJ2-6	-	TRBV18
CASSRTGIGRNSPLHF	TGTGCCAGCAGTCGCACAGGGATTGGTCGGAATTCACCCCTCCACTTT	-	TRBJ1-6	-	TRBV27
CASDRAGNQPQHF	TGTGCCAGCGACAGGGCCGGCAATCAGCCCCAGCATTTT	TRBD1	TRBJ1-5	-	TRBV28
CATCTGYGADTQYF	TGCGCAACCTGTACAGGGTATGGCGCAGATACGCAGTATTTT	-	TRBJ2-3	-	TRBV5-1
CATNRRQNDEQYF	TGTGCCACCAACCGGAGGCAAAACGACGAGCAGTACTTC	-	TRBJ2-7	-	TRBV15
CASSRSGRNNEQFF	TGCGCCAGCAGCCGTAGCGGGAGGAACAATGAGCAGTTCTTC	TRBD2	TRBJ2-1	-	TRBV5-1
CAISESSGAGNTIYF	TGTGCCATCAGTGAGTCGTCAGGGGCTGGAAACACCATATATTTT	-	TRBJ1-3	-	TRBV10-3
CASSRDRVQPQHF	TGTGCCAGCAGCCGGGACAGGGTGCAGCCCCAGCATTTT	TRBD1	TRBJ1-5	once	TRBV5-5
CASSQLYNEQFF	TGTGCCAGCAGCCAACTATACAATGAGCAGTTCTTC	-	TRBJ2-1	-	TRBV3-1/TRBV3-2
CASSQNRRDGYTF	TGTGCCAGCAGCCAGAACAGGAGGGATGGCTACACCTTC	-	TRBJ1-2	-	TRBV4-2
CASSLGDRRLNQPQHF	TGTGCCAGCAGCTTAGGAGACCGGCGGTTAAATCAGCCCCAGCATTTT	-	TRBJ1-5	-	TRBV7-2
CASLQDRADTEAFF	TGTGCCAGCTTACAGGACAGGGCGGACACTGAAGCTTTCTTT	TRBD1	TRBJ1-1	few	TRBV18
CASTKTGVNSPLHF	TGTGCCAGCACTAAGACAGGGGTAAATTCACCCCTCCACTTT	TRBD1	TRBJ1-6	few	TRBV6-5
CASSTQAGAADTQYF	TGCGCCAGCAGCACGCAAGCGGGAGCGGCAGATACGCAGTATTTT	TRBD2	TRBJ2-3	few	TRBV4-3
CASSPGYGANVLTF	TGTGCCAGCAGCCCGGGGTACGGGGCCAACGTCCTGACTTTC	-	TRBJ2-6	few	TRBV7-2
CATSRRLAGGSYNEQFF	TGTGCCACCAGCCGACGACTAGCGGGAGGCTCCTACAATGAGCAGTTCTTC	TRBD2	TRBJ2-1	-	TRBV15
CAWGVRQGTQYF	TGTGCCTGGGGGGTCCGACAGGGGACCCAGTACTTC	TRBD1	TRBJ2-5	few	TRBV30
CASSQATLRGRKQFF	TGTGCCAGCAGCCAAGCTACCCTTAGGGGTAGGAAGCAGTTCTTC	-	TRBJ2-1	-	TRBV14
CASSLPSVLGADTQYF	TGTGCCAGCAGTTTACCCTCGGTCCTAGGGGCAGATACGCAGTATTTT	-	TRBJ2-3	-	TRBV28
CASSPIESYGYTF	TGTGCCAGCTCACCCATCGAGAGCTATGGCTACACCTTC	-	TRBJ1-2	-	TRBV18
CAISEWGTPAEPQHF	TGTGCCATCAGTGAGTGGGGGACTCCGGCGGAGCCCCAGCATTTT	-	TRBJ1-5	-	TRBV10-3
CASSLFGEKLFF	TGTGCCAGCAGTTTATTCGGTGAAAAACTGTTTTTT	-	TRBJ1-4	few	TRBV28
CASSRTGGTDTQYF	TGTGCCAGCAGCAGGACAGGGGGCACAGATACGCAGTATTTT	TRBD1	TRBJ2-3	-	TRBV2
CASSLSGGPYEQYF	TGCGCCAGCAGCCTCAGCGGGGGCCCCTACGAGCAGTACTTC	TRBD2	TRBJ2-7	-	TRBV5-1
CASSSLTSGDTPANTGELFF	TGTGCCAGTAGTTCCCTGACTAGCGGGGACACACCGGCCAACACCGGGGAGCTGTTTTTT	TRBD2	TRBJ2-2	-	TRBV19
CAWSVLRGDEQYF	TGTGCCTGGAGTGTACTACGGGGGGACGAGCAGTACTTC	TRBD2	TRBJ2-7	-	TRBV30
CASRWDRGGNQPQHF	TGTGCCAGCAGGTGGGACAGGGGTGGCAATCAGCCCCAGCATTTT	TRBD1	TRBJ1-5	-	TRBV2
CASSGQNQPQHF	TGTGCCAGCAGTGGGCAGAATCAGCCCCAGCATTTT	-	TRBJ1-5	few	TRBV28
CASSQTGYTEAFF	TGTGCCAGCAGCCAAACAGGATACACTGAAGCTTTCTTT	-	TRBJ1-1	once	TRBV12-3/TRBV12-4